This T cell receptor (beta chain) was obtained from a study of shared clonotypes between healthy human individuals (TCRdb year 2020). As for the study more broadly: The cohort included three men and a couple of women between 18 and 49 years of age. For each donor, CD4 naive and CD4 memory were each given three plates, CD8 naive was given two plates, and CD8 memory was given one plate. To estimate repertoire size and how much clonotypes are shared between individuals, the study performed deep sequencing of blood TCR repertoires from about five healthy adults. To increase sequencing depth and limit assay-specific biases, different laboratories used diverse techniques to prepare libraries and sequence TCR repertoires. Per donor, leukapheresis produced somewhere between about 0.94 and 8.9 billion PBMCs.

Overall results and qualifications from the work: Sampling was limited to blood, and TCR repertoires in tissue likely differ from TCR repertoires in blood. Higher generation probabilities were observed for clonotypes shared by all four sorted-subset donors than for non-shared clonotypes. About 4.5% of naive CD4, 3.5% of naive CD8, approximately 2% of memory CD4, and 0.35% to 0.5% of memory CD8 clonotypes were shared across several donors. Because the study included only a small number of donors, the genetic and exposure-history diversity represented was limited. Incomplete sequencing was indicated by rarefaction of sorted-subset datasets, despite the large sequencing depth. Estimated clonotype richness was generally larger for naive than for memory subsets. Pairwise subsampling led to the expectation that sequencing depth would affect the degree of clonotype sharing among donors.

Using the deep immunoSEQ assay, multiplex PCR amplified TCR CDR3 regions from genomic DNA. Extracted genomic DNA from each cell subset was distributed evenly across all wells of several immunoSEQ 96-well plates, and each plate was treated as a replicate. For sorted subsets, each replicate PCR was loaded with 200 ng genomic DNA, equivalent to 25,000 to 35,000 T cell genomes. Purified libraries were measured with a Qubit 3.0 fluorometer, size-checked on a Bioanalyzer 2100, and measured again with the KAPA Library Quantification kit. A separate single-read 150-cycle Illumina NextSeq 550 flow cell was used to sequence each immunoSEQ 96-well plate. Per the original workflow: The immunoSEQ output contained only junctional sequences without quality scores, so filtering could not match that applied to full-length reads. Sequences were annotated with PyIR, a Python wrapper for IgBLAST v1.9, and V/J genes and CDR3 were assigned using IMGT germline references. Reads with weak V/J assignments (E-value above 1e-6), missing CDR3, stop codons, out-of-frame junctions, or ambiguous translated residues were removed. V3J clonotypes were defined as sequences sharing an identical inferred V gene, J gene, and CDR3 amino acid sequence. To compute the percentage overlap between repertoires, the number of shared unique clonotypes was divided by the size of the smaller repertoire. Three approaches were used to assess repertoire richness: RTK rarefaction, the Chao1 estimator, and Recon v2.1 estimates of unobserved clonotypes. For all TCRbeta clonotypes obtained by the gDNA method from a few donors, generation probabilities were computed with OLGA. TCRdb re-hosts the immuneACCESS table, in-frame sequences only. Its copies lack some clones; in the studies checked, an unresolved V gene accounts for under half of them, and the cause for the rest is not known. Clone size and the V and J calls come from that table; the DNA yielded D and trimming. This sample holds millions of clones; 85% to 95% were observed only once. The ten biggest clones cover under 0.45% of the sample.

The germline V gene provides CDR1 KGHSH and CDR2 LQKENI. The CDR3, from cysteine to phenylalanine, totals 14 residues. Left in the record is the CDR3 DNA by itself, 42 bases read in frame from the first base. The V end loses 3 bases and the J end loses 5 bases, and a stretch of 11 bases separates them. Concerning this clone itself: Its antigen specificity is not known. There are no base qualities to consult, and no much larger clone falls within one base.

The donors were healthy, HIV-negative adults with no recently reported acute infections or vaccinations. Every donor was a Caucasian adult residing in Nashville, Tennessee, USA. CD4+ T cells were enriched through magnetic negative selection, after which naive cells were positively selected on CD45RA and the remaining negative fraction served as the memory subset. Blood was collected by leukapheresis, and PBMCs were isolated by Ficoll-Histopaque density gradient centrifugation and then cryopreserved in liquid nitrogen vapor phase. Purity and quantity of every magnetically sorted T cell population were checked by analytical flow cytometry. Genomic DNA was isolated from each sorted fraction and quantified by UV absorbance on a Nanodrop 2000c.

This TCR derives from a man younger than 30 in good health. Some clones in this sample may be carry-over from other donors' samples. Sequenced material: naive CD4+ T cells from PBMCs. Per the publication, the cell subset or site label means: CD45RA+ positively selected. The sequence is built from TRBV18 and TRBJ1-5; the D gene identity is not certain. The CDR3 protein sequence reads: CASSPQVGDQPQHF. The nucleotide sequence reads as follows: TGTGCCAGCTCACCCCAGGTCGGCGATCAGCCCCAGCATTTT.